The clone carrying this T cell receptor (beta chain) turned up a few times. Its antigen is as yet unknown. This specimen comes from a study of beta chain features in type 1 diabetes. Looking at the study overall: All samples combined gave roughly 100,000,000 sorted cells for examination.

Using CD45RO/CCR7/CD25/CD127/CD95/CD27, CD4+ naive, central memory, regulatory and stem cell-like memory cells were sorted. Expressed TCRB transcripts were sequenced after all isolated RNA was converted to cDNA. About 3.6 million reads was the average for naive, central memory and regulatory T cell samples. The method was immunoSEQ multiplex PCR; TCRdb's version includes in-frame clones alone and lacks a portion of them. The sample lists more than 250,000 clones; around 21% were seen once. Findings and caveats of the study: Researchers report that Type 1 diabetes patients had moderately but significantly shorter TCRB CDR3s across all four CD4+ subsets.

Sequencing was carried out using naive CD4+ T cells from blood. The receptor comes from a middle-aged woman with type 1 diabetes.

CDR3 protein: CAWMTGVDETQYF. The CDR3 DNA is TGTGCCTGGATGACAGGGGTTGACGAGACCCAGTACTTC. The chain recombines TRBV30 with TRBJ2-5; 8 nucleotides match TRBD1. V shed 4 bases and J 5 bases; nucleotides not matched to a gene: 6. The CDR3 has 13 residues. Germline loops: CDR1 GTSNPN, CDR2 SVGIG (reference sequence).